These 26 T cell receptor beta chains share one sample of origin, sequenced in a study of HIV-infected patients and healthy controls. cDNA was made from approximately 500 ng RNA using alpha and beta constant primers. Each of the alpha and beta chains got its own library through chain-specific third strand synthesis with indices. TCRdb reanalysed the 5' RACE reads using MiXCR and keeps one entry per CDR3 protein. The data show 20,000 to 30,000 distinct CDR3 sequences, 7.5% to 10% seen once. No cell fractionation was done, so the repertoire covers all unsorted peripheral blood T cells. Sequenced input: blood. The receptors shown here come from an adult in good health.

V usage is TRBV29-1 and J usage is TRBJ1-1; D unresolved. This CDR3 region has 13 residues. The germline CDR1 and CDR2 sequences are SQVTM and ANQGSEA. Trimming removed 4 bases at V and 0 bases at J, with 9 bases between. The CDR3, as DNA: TGCAGCGTTGCGTACACTGTGAACACTGAAGCTTTCTTT. Translating it yields CSVAYTVNTEAFF.

This clonotype has at least ten counts. The chain has TRBV7-2 and TRBJ1-4, with 9 bases lining up with TRBD1. This CDR3 comprises 16 residues. Germline assignment: CDR1 SGHTA and CDR2 FQGNSA. J lost 0 bases, V lost 5 bases, and 4 bases had no gene match. Here the CDR3 reads CASSGRTGATNEKLFF. Here the CDR3 DNA reads TGTGCCAGCAGCGGGCGGACAGGGGCAACTAATGAAAAACTGTTTTTT.

This clonotype has at least ten counts. The chain recombines TRBV27 with TRBJ1-1; TRBD1 matches at 7 bases. Trimming cost V 6 bases and J 4 bases; bases outside gene matches: 8. Germline V gene lookup returns CDR1 MNHEY and CDR2 SMNVEV (reference sequence). The CDR3 has 14 residues. The CDR3 region has the DNA TGTGCCAGCAGAGACGACAGGGAGGGCACTGAAGCTTTCTTT. Amino acids: CASRDDREGTEAFF.

There are many counts of this clonotype. The DNA of the CDR3 is TGTGCCAGCAGTTTAAGTCCATTAGGCGGCACTGAAGCTTTCTTT. It encodes CASSLSPLGGTEAFF. The chain combines TRBV12-3 or TRBV12-4 with TRBJ1-1, with unresolved D. V lost 2 bases, J lost 4 bases, and 14 bases lay in between. This CDR3 contains 15 residues.

This chain joins TRBV20-1 and TRBJ2-3; 9 nucleotides align to TRBD2. Germline V gene data show CDR1 as DFQATT and CDR2 as SNEGSKA (reference sequence). V shed 2 bases, J shed 4 bases, and the junction held 7 bases outside the gene matches. The CDR3 has 15 residues. The CDR3 loop is CSARPPLAGSDTQYF. As DNA, the CDR3 is TGCAGTGCTAGACCCCCCCTAGCGGGGTCAGATACGCAGTATTTT.

This clonotype was recorded at least ten times. This rearrangement joins TRBV29-1 to TRBJ1-1, with unresolved D. V was pared by 3 bases and J by 1 base, with 9 bases between. The CDR3 totals 13 residues. Germline CDR1 is SQVTM and CDR2 is ANQGSEA. The CDR3 is CSVEHSKNTEAFF. CDR3 nucleotides: TGCAGCGTTGAGCACAGCAAGAACACTGAAGCTTTCTTT.

This clonotype was counted many times. The genes are TRBV12-3 or TRBV12-4 and TRBJ1-1; D not resolved. There are 14 residues in the CDR3. V was trimmed by 0 bases and J by 4 bases, leaving 9 bases between them. This CDR3 reads CASSLAPPSTEAFF. DNA of the CDR3: TGTGCCAGCAGTTTAGCGCCCCCAAGCACTGAAGCTTTCTTT.

This clonotype came up many times. This chain connects TRBV19 to TRBJ2-7, with TRBD1 matching 7 bases. V was pared by 4 bases and J by 2 bases, with 8 bases of the junction left unmatched. CDR3 length: 15 amino acids. CDR1 is LNHDA and CDR2 is SQIVND in the germline V gene (reference sequence). CDR3 residues: CASSTDRDQAYEQYF. Here the CDR3 DNA reads TGTGCCAGTAGTACCGACAGGGATCAGGCCTACGAGCAGTACTTC.

There are many counts of this clonotype. The V gene is TRBV29-1, the J gene TRBJ2-1, with 13 bases that match TRBD2. CDR1 is SQVTM, CDR2 ANQGSEA, per germline. This CDR3 region has 14 residues. The trim removed 3 bases at V and 9 bases at J, leaving 5 bases unmatched. The CDR3: CSVDWTSGGGEQFF. The CDR3 DNA reads as TGCAGCGTTGATTGGACTAGCGGGGGCGGTGAGCAGTTCTTC.

This clonotype was seen many times. The junction shows a germline mismatch at one end, possibly a read error. The CDR3 DNA sequence: TGTGCTAGCAGCCCCCTCTTTGGCGTGCAAGAGACCCAGTACTTC. It yields the protein CASSPLFGVQETQYF. V gene TRBV7-7 combines with J gene TRBJ2-5; no definite D call. This CDR3 contains 15 residues. Germline V lookup: CDR1 SSHAT, CDR2 FNYEAQ (reference sequence).

This clonotype was seen at least ten times. The chain joins TRBV5-6 to TRBJ1-1; tentatively, D is TRBD1 (5 bases). The CDR3 consists of 15 residues. Between the trimmed V and J ends, which lost 1 base and 3 bases, there was a span of 13 bases. Germline CDR1 and CDR2: SGHDT and YYEEEE. CDR3 coding DNA: TGTGCCAGCAGCTTGAGGGGACGCTGGGACACTGAAGCTTTCTTT. This codes for CASSLRGRWDTEAFF.

This clonotype was detected a few times. This chain links TRBV20-1 with TRBJ2-3; D is ambiguous. The CDR3 sequence is 11 residues long. Germline lookup yields CDR1 DFQATT and CDR2 SNEGSKA (reference sequence). The V gene lost 5 bases and the J gene lost 5 bases, with 8 bases spanning the gap. The CDR3 DNA sequence: TGCAGTGCTGGATTGCTAGATACGCAGTATTTT. It yields the protein CSAGLLDTQYF.

This clonotype was picked up many times. The rearrangement uses TRBV5-1 and TRBJ2-7; tentative D call: TRBD1 (6 bases). Per germline, CDR1 SGHRS and CDR2 YFSETQ. With 4 bases removed from V and 0 bases from J, the gap between germline ends came to 11 bases. This CDR3 has 14 residues. CDR3 bases: TGCGCCAGCAGCCGGGACACACGCTCCTACGAGCAGTACTTC. As protein: CASSRDTRSYEQYF. The full variable domain, completed using reference TRBV5-1 and TRBJ2-7, is KAGVTQTPRYLIKTRGQQVTLSCSPISGHRSVSWYQQTPGQGLQFLFEYFSETQRNKGNFPGRFSGRQFSNSRSEMNVSTLELGDSALYLCASSRDTRSYEQYFGPGTRLTVT.

This clonotype was seen many times. The CDR3 sequence: CASSSRTAHYEQYF. Written as DNA, the CDR3 is TGTGCCAGCAGCTCCCGGACGGCTCACTACGAGCAGTACTTC. The chain carries TRBV5-5 and TRBJ2-7, with D unclear. The length of the CDR3 is 14 residues. V lost 3 bases and J lost 3, with 13 bases in between. Germline V gene data show CDR1 as SGHKS and CDR2 as YYEKEE (reference sequence).

This clonotype was found many times. The gene calls are TRBV9 and TRBJ1-1; the match to TRBD1 covers 12 bases. Unmatched junction bases numbered 4, after V lost 3 bases and J lost 4 bases. This CDR3 region has 15 residues. CDR1 is SGDLS, CDR2 YYNGEE, per germline. CDR3 nucleotide sequence: TGTGCCAGCAGCGGGGGACAGGGGGCAGGCACTGAAGCTTTCTTT. It codes for CASSGGQGAGTEAFF.

This clonotype was seen at least ten times. The rearrangement uses TRBV10-2 and TRBJ1-5, with 9 nucleotides matching TRBD1. This CDR3 is built from 16 residues. Germline CDR1 reads WSHSY; CDR2 reads SAAADI. With V trimmed by 6 bases and J by 4 bases, 10 bases remained unmatched. The CDR3 is CASSEQGAVGNQPQHF. In nucleotides, the CDR3 is TGCGCCAGCAGCGAACAGGGGGCAGTAGGTAATCAGCCCCAGCATTTT.

This clonotype has at least ten counts. The CDR3 sequence is CASSLEWVLGRVYSTDTQYF. The CDR3 bases are TGTGCCAGCAGCTTAGAATGGGTCCTGGGAAGGGTCTACAGCACAGATACGCAGTATTTT. The V gene is TRBV7-2, the J gene TRBJ2-3, with D unclear. Germline V CDR1 and CDR2: SGHTA, FQGNSA. The CDR3 runs 20 residues. Trimming removed 1 base at V and 0 bases at J, with 23 bases between. Using reference TRBV7-2 and TRBJ2-3 for the parts outside the CDR3, the full variable domain is GAGVSQSPSNKVTEKGKDVELRCDPISGHTALYWYRQSLGQGLEFLIYFQGNSAPDKSGLPSDRFSAERTGGSVSTLTIQRTQQEDSAVYLCASSLEWVLGRVYSTDTQYFGPGTRLTVL.

This clonotype was picked up many times. The chain couples TRBV3-1 to TRBJ2-6, with TRBD1 matching over 9 bases. CDR3 length: 17 amino acids. The germline gives CDR1 LGHDT, CDR2 YNNKEL (reference sequence). V lost 5 bases, J lost 1 base, and 6 bases stayed unmatched. This chain's CDR3 is CASSNRGQGSGANVLTF. In DNA, the CDR3 is TGTGCCAGCAGCAACAGGGGGCAGGGTTCTGGGGCCAACGTCCTGACTTTC. Variable domain in full (rest from reference TRBV3-1 and TRBJ2-6): DTAVSQTPKYLVTQMGNDKSIKCEQNLGHDTMYWYKQDSKKFLKIMFSYNNKELIINETVPNRFSPKSPDKAHLNLHINSLELGDSAVYFCASSNRGQGSGANVLTFGAGSRLTVL.

This clonotype was recorded at least ten times. This rearrangement joins TRBV5-1 to TRBJ2-3; maybe TRBD1 (6 bases). V lost 0 bases and J 2 bases, leaving 7 bases between the germline ends. The CDR3 extends over 14 amino acids. Germline CDR1 and CDR2: SGHRS and YFSETQ. The CDR3 reads CASSLGQVTDTQYF. DNA for the CDR3: TGCGCCAGCAGCTTGGGACAGGTCACAGATACGCAGTATTTT.

This clonotype was detected many times. The chain links TRBV11-1 to TRBJ2-7; the D gene is possibly TRBD1 (6 bases). The length of the CDR3 is 15 residues. CDR1 is SGHAT, CDR2 FQDESV, per germline (reference sequence). Trimming left V 4 bases short and J 5 bases short, with 18 bases between. The CDR3 loop reads CASSSVGRGGNEQYF. The CDR3, as DNA: TGTGCCAGCAGCTCGGTCGGTCGAGGGGGAAACGAGCAGTACTTC.

This clonotype has at least ten counts. This chain joins TRBV13 and TRBJ2-3; D call uncertain. CDR3 size: 12 residues. V was pared by 1 base and J by 7 bases, with 6 bases between. Germline CDR1 and CDR2: PRHDT and FYEKMQ (reference sequence). The CDR3 nucleotides are TGTGCCAGCAGCTTAGCCCGCAATACGCAGTATTTT. Translating it yields CASSLARNTQYF.

The V call is TRBV6-6, the J call TRBJ2-1; 7 bases match TRBD1. CDR3 length: 13 amino acids. CDR1 MNHNY and CDR2 SVGAGI come from the germline V gene (reference sequence). V dropped 6 bases and J dropped 7; count of bases not matched to a gene: 6. The CDR3 region has the DNA TGTGCCAGCAGGACAGGGACAACGAATGAGCAGTTCTTC. Amino acids: CASRTGTTNEQFF.

In its sample, this clonotype was seen many times. V gene TRBV29-1 combines with J gene TRBJ1-2; 8 bases map to TRBD1. This CDR3 has 16 amino acids. J lost 3 bases, V lost 0 bases, and 9 bases had no gene match. Per germline, CDR1 SQVTM and CDR2 ANQGSEA. The CDR3 is CSVEDLRQGADYGYTF. The CDR3 nucleotides read TGCAGCGTTGAAGATCTTCGGCAGGGGGCCGACTATGGCTACACCTTC.

This clonotype occurred many times. The chain is built from TRBV6-5 and TRBJ1-1; no firm D call. Trimming removed 4 bases from V and 8 bases from J, with 14 bases in between. The CDR3 has 13 amino acids. Germline assignment: CDR1 MNHEY and CDR2 SVGAGI. The chain's CDR3 is CASSWSRVSEAFF. The CDR3 bases are TGTGCCAGCAGTTGGTCCCGGGTGTCGGAAGCTTTCTTT.

In its sample, this clonotype is medium-sized (0.01 to 0.1%). The chain uses TRBV29-1 and TRBJ2-3; D uncertain. The ends were cut back, 4 bases at V and 2 bases at J, with 10 bases in the middle. The CDR3 contains 13 residues. CDR1 SQVTM and CDR2 ANQGSEA come from the germline V gene. CDR3 residues: CSVASQFTDTQYF. The CDR3 nucleotides are TGCAGCGTTGCATCGCAGTTCACAGATACGCAGTATTTT.

This clonotype appeared many times. The rearrangement joins TRBV6-5 to TRBJ2-2; TRBD1 agrees at 8 bases. CDR3 size: 16 residues. CDR1 and CDR2 from the germline V gene are MNHEY and SVGAGI. With V trimmed by 2 bases and J by 5 bases, 7 bases remained unmatched. The CDR3 DNA follows: TGTGCCAGCAGTTACAATACAGGGGGTTGGACCGGGGAGCTGTTTTTT. It codes for CASSYNTGGWTGELFF.